Presented here are 10 T cell receptor beta chains from one specimen sequenced in a study of blood T cell repertoires in COVID-19. The table came from immunoSEQ multiplex PCR; TCRdb's copy has only in-frame clones and leaves some out. The top ten clones hold about 4% of a sample with some 59,000 clones, 90% of them seen once. Material for sequencing was peripheral blood. The receptors come from a man aged 45-65 years with acute or convalescent COVID-19.

The chain is built from TRBV4-3 and TRBJ1-2, with a tentative D call TRBD1 (6 bases). V lost 1 base and J lost 5, with 11 bases in between. The length of the CDR3 is 14 residues. Germline CDR1 LGHNA, CDR2 YSLEER. The CDR3: CASSQAGGAYGYTF. The CDR3 coding sequence is TGCGCCAGCAGCCAAGCGGGGGGCGCTTATGGCTACACCTTC.

The chain has TRBV18 and TRBJ2-5, with a tentative D call TRBD1 (5 bases). Germline V gives CDR1 KGHSH, CDR2 LQKENI. V shed 0 bases and J shed 5 bases, with 10 bases lying between them. The CDR3 totals 14 residues. The CDR3 region is CASSPPWGRETQYF. The CDR3 nucleotides are TGTGCCAGCTCACCACCTTGGGGCCGGGAGACCCAGTACTTC.

The rearrangement joins TRBV7-8 to TRBJ2-3; TRBD2 matches at 10 bases. CDR3 size: 16 residues. CDR1 and CDR2 from the germline V gene are SGHVS and FQNEAQ. V shed 5 bases and J 5 bases; nucleotides not matched to a gene: 10. The CDR3 sequence is CASSPSGLAGEDTQYF. The CDR3 coding sequence is TGTGCCAGCAGCCCCAGCGGGCTAGCGGGAGAAGATACGCAGTATTTT.

This chain connects TRBV7-9 to TRBJ2-7, with D tentatively TRBD2 (6 bases). Deletions cut 1 base from V and 0 bases from J, with 10 bases between. This CDR3 region has 15 residues. In germline, CDR1 is SEHNR, CDR2 FQNEAQ (reference sequence). CDR3 residues: CASSLGDWSSYEQYF. The CDR3, as DNA: TGTGCCAGCAGCTTAGGGGACTGGAGCTCCTACGAGCAGTACTTC. The full variable domain, in which reference TRBV7-9 and TRBJ2-7 provide the parts outside the CDR3, is DTGVSQNPRHKITKRGQNVTFRCDPISEHNRLYWYRQTLGQGPEFLTYFQNEAQLEKSRLLSDRFSAERPKGSFSTLEIQRTEQGDSAMYLCASSLGDWSSYEQYFGPGTRLTVT.

The chain recombines TRBV7-8 with TRBJ1-2; 9 nucleotides align to TRBD1. Germline-derived CDR1 and CDR2 are SGHVS and FQNEAQ. Germline trimming cut 1 base from V and 5 bases from J; bases unmatched to any gene: 8. The length of the CDR3 is 16 residues. CDR3 residues: CASSLDRRQGGYGYTF. CDR3 in DNA: TGTGCCAGCAGCTTAGATCGGCGACAGGGGGGTTATGGCTACACCTTC. The whole variable domain, remainder taken from reference TRBV7-8 and TRBJ1-2, is GAGVSQSPRYKVAKRGQDVALRCDPISGHVSLFWYQQALGQGPEFLTYFQNEAQLDKSGLPSDRFFAERPEGSVSTLKIQRTQQEDSAVYLCASSLDRRQGGYGYTFGSGTRLTVV.

With respect to this clone: Compared with germline, one end of the junction differs, possibly owing to a read error. The chain employs TRBV5-6 and TRBJ2-1; 7 bases line up with TRBD1. There are 16 residues in the CDR3. Germline-derived CDR1 and CDR2 are SGHDT and YYEEEE. In nucleotides, the CDR3 is TGTGCCGGCAGCCTGAACAGGGGAGAGTCCTACAATGAGCAGTTCTTC. Protein product: CAGSLNRGESYNEQFF.

The chain links TRBV30 to TRBJ1-4, with 9 bases lining up with TRBD1. Trimming at V came to 1 base and at J to 8 bases, leaving 5 bases not matched to a gene. CDR1 is GTSNPN and CDR2 is SVGIG in the germline V gene (reference sequence). The CDR3 has 14 amino acids. The CDR3 spells CAWSEDGQGEKLFF. The CDR3 DNA sequence: TGTGCCTGGAGTGAGGACGGACAGGGGGAAAAACTGTTTTTT.

In this sample, this clone turned up once. This sequence joins TRBV7-8 and TRBJ2-1; 8 bases align to TRBD2. V lost 0 bases, J lost 6 bases, and 7 bases stayed unmatched. The CDR3 is 16 amino acids. The germline gives CDR1 SGHVS, CDR2 FQNEAQ. The CDR3 reads CASSLAGTRLGNEQFF. The CDR3 DNA follows: TGTGCCAGCAGCTTAGCCGGGACTAGGTTGGGCAATGAGCAGTTCTTC.

The rearrangement links TRBV4-1 to TRBJ2-1; a weak D match, TRBD1 (5 bases). The germline V gene has CDR1 MGHRA and CDR2 YSYEKL. The CDR3 extends over 17 amino acids. The V end was cut by 0 bases, the J end by 3 bases, with 15 bases between. The CDR3 protein is CASSQDRATGVYNEQFF. The DNA for the CDR3 is TGCGCCAGCAGCCAAGACAGGGCTACGGGCGTCTACAATGAGCAGTTCTTC.

The J gene is TRBJ1-2, the V gene TRBV10-3, with 7 nucleotides matching TRBD1. V lost 8 bases, J lost 7 bases, and 10 bases stayed unmatched. Germline values: CDR1 ENHRY, CDR2 SYGVKD. This CDR3 spans 13 amino acids. CDR3 sequence (DNA): TGTGCCATCTCGAGGGGGACAGAAGCTGGCTACACCTTC. It codes for CAISRGTEAGYTF.